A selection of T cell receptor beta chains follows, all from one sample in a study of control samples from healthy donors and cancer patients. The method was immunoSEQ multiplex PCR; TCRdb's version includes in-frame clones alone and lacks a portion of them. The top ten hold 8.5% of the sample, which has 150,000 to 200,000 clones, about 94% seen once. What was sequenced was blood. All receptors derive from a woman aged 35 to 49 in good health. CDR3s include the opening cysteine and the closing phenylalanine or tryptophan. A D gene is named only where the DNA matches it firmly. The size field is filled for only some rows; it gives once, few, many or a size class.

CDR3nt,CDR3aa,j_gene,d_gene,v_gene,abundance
TGCGCCAGCAGCCAAGCCCCGGGACTAGCGGGAGGGGGGCCCGTAACCCAGTACTTC,CASSQAPGLAGGGPVTQYF,TRBJ2-5,TRBD2,TRBV4-3,-
TGTGCCAGCAGACCGGGGACAGGTTCTAACTATGGCTACACCTTC,CASRPGTGSNYGYTF,TRBJ1-2,TRBD1,TRBV6-6,-
TGTGCCAGCAGCGGGAGACAGGTCTCGCTCTATGGCTACACCTTC,CASSGRQVSLYGYTF,TRBJ1-2,-,TRBV9,once
TGCGCCAGCAGGCAGGGACTACAAGAGACCCAGTACTTC,CASRQGLQETQYF,TRBJ2-5,TRBD2,TRBV5-1,-
TGTGCCACCAGTGATTCGACTGTTAGCGGGAGTAGCGAGACCCAGTACTTC,CATSDSTVSGSSETQYF,TRBJ2-5,TRBD2,TRBV24-1,-
TGTGCCAGCAGACGCAGGGGGCTGGGGGAGCAGTACTTC,CASRRRGLGEQYF,TRBJ2-7,TRBD1,TRBV7-8,-
TGTGCCAGCAGTTACTCCCGACGGAATGGAAACACCATATATTTT,CASSYSRRNGNTIYF,TRBJ1-3,-,TRBV6-6,once
TGTGCCAGCAGCGTAGAGGACAGGTCGGGCTATGGCTACACCTTC,CASSVEDRSGYGYTF,TRBJ1-2,TRBD1,TRBV9,-
TGTGCCAGCAGCCAAGACAAGAGGACCCAGTACTTC,CASSQDKRTQYF,TRBJ2-5,-,TRBV4-2,-
TGCGCCAGCAGAACCGGGACAGGGGGGGATCAGCCCCAGCATTTT,CASRTGTGGDQPQHF,TRBJ1-5,TRBD1,TRBV5-1,-
TGCGCCAGCAGCTTGGCGGCAGGTCCGGCTGAAGCTTTCTTT,CASSLAAGPAEAFF,TRBJ1-1,-,TRBV5-1,once
TGTGCCAGCAGCGAAGGGGGTACAGATACGCAGTATTTT,CASSEGGTDTQYF,TRBJ2-3,-,TRBV9,-
TGTGCCAGCAGTCAGACTAGCGTGATCGGGGAGCTGTTTTTT,CASSQTSVIGELFF,TRBJ2-2,TRBD2,TRBV27,-
TGCGCCAGCAGCCAAGAGGGGGGGACAGGCGCTGAGGAGCTGTTTTTT,CASSQEGGTGAEELFF,TRBJ2-2,-,TRBV4-3,-
TGCGCCAGCAGCTTGGCCGGACAGGCGAGCTCCTACGAGCAGTACTTC,CASSLAGQASSYEQYF,TRBJ2-7,TRBD1,TRBV5-1,-
TGTGCCAGCACGGACAGGAACACAGATACGCAGTATTTT,CASTDRNTDTQYF,TRBJ2-3,TRBD1,TRBV6-5,once
TGCAGCCTCGAGGGCGGGGGTAACTACAATGAGCAGTTCTTC,CSLEGGGNYNEQFF,TRBJ2-1,TRBD2,TRBV29-1,-
TGCGCCAGCAGCCTGACTAGCGGGAGGGGGAATGAGCAGTTCTTC,CASSLTSGRGNEQFF,TRBJ2-1,TRBD2,TRBV4-1,once
TGTGCCAGCAGCCAAGATTGGACAGACTACCAAGAGTGGCAGTTCTTC,CASSQDWTDYQEWQFF,TRBJ2-1,-,TRBV4-2,-
TGTGCCAGCAGTCCACAGGGGGTCGCCTACAATGAGCAGTTCTTC,CASSPQGVAYNEQFF,TRBJ2-1,TRBD1,TRBV7-2,-
TGTGCCAGCAGCCTCGGGACAGAATACAATGAGCAGTTCTTC,CASSLGTEYNEQFF,TRBJ2-1,TRBD1,TRBV5-4,-
TGTGCCAGCAGTTCCAGTCCGGGCCCCCAGCATTTT,CASSSSPGPQHF,TRBJ1-5,-,TRBV12-3/TRBV12-4,-
TGTGCCAGCAGTCCCGCGGGTAATGAAAAACTGTTTTTT,CASSPAGNEKLFF,TRBJ1-4,-,TRBV12-3/TRBV12-4,-
TGTGCCAGCAGTTCGACAGTGAACACTGAAGCTTTCTTT,CASSSTVNTEAFF,TRBJ1-1,-,TRBV6-6,-
TGTGCCAGTAGTATCCTGGCAGACGCCCCTAACTATGGCTACACCTTC,CASSILADAPNYGYTF,TRBJ1-2,-,TRBV19,-
TGTGCCAGCAGTTTGAGTGGCGGCACTGAAGCTTTCTTT,CASSLSGGTEAFF,TRBJ1-1,-,TRBV27,-
TGTGCCAGCAGCTTAGTCCGGGACACCACTAACTATGGCTACACCTTC,CASSLVRDTTNYGYTF,TRBJ1-2,-,TRBV7-9,-
TGTGCCAGCAGCGTAGACGGTTACAATCAGCCCCAGCATTTT,CASSVDGYNQPQHF,TRBJ1-5,-,TRBV9,-
TGTGCCAGCAGTTACGGTCTTAGCAATCAGCCCCAGCATTTT,CASSYGLSNQPQHF,TRBJ1-5,-,TRBV6-2/TRBV6-3,-
TGTGCCAGCAGCTACAGCTATGGCTACACCTTC,CASSYSYGYTF,TRBJ1-2,-,TRBV3-1/TRBV3-2,-
TGTGCCAGCAGCGCGGGACAGCGGAATGAAAAACTGTTTTTT,CASSAGQRNEKLFF,TRBJ1-4,TRBD1,TRBV9,-
TGTGCCTGGAAGCGGCTAAGCACTGAAGCTTTCTTT,CAWKRLSTEAFF,TRBJ1-1,-,TRBV30,-
TGTGCCAGCACCCTAAACACCGGGGAGCTGTTTTTT,CASTLNTGELFF,TRBJ2-2,-,TRBV12-3/TRBV12-4,-
TGTGCCAGCAGCTTAGCCGTTGGGGACGGCTACACCTTC,CASSLAVGDGYTF,TRBJ1-2,-,TRBV7-2,-
TGTGCCATCAGTGGGGGCGAAGGGACAGGGGGACAGGATACGCAGTATTTT,CAISGGEGTGGQDTQYF,TRBJ2-3,TRBD1,TRBV10-3,once
TGTGCCAGCAGTGGACAGGGGATCGGTGTCACTGAAGCTTTCTTT,CASSGQGIGVTEAFF,TRBJ1-1,TRBD1,TRBV6-2/TRBV6-3,once
TGCAGCGTTGATGCTAGCGGGTCCGGGGAGCTGTTTTTT,CSVDASGSGELFF,TRBJ2-2,TRBD2,TRBV29-1,-
TGCAGCGTTGCCGGGACAGGGGTGCGGGAGACCCAGTACTTC,CSVAGTGVRETQYF,TRBJ2-5,TRBD1,TRBV29-1,-
TGTGCCACCAGCATCCTCACAGGAGTTGTCACTGAAGCTTTCTTT,CATSILTGVVTEAFF,TRBJ1-1,-,TRBV15,once
TGTGCCAGCAGCTCCTTTGGGACCAGCCATGAAAAACTGTTTTTT,CASSSFGTSHEKLFF,TRBJ1-4,-,TRBV7-2,-